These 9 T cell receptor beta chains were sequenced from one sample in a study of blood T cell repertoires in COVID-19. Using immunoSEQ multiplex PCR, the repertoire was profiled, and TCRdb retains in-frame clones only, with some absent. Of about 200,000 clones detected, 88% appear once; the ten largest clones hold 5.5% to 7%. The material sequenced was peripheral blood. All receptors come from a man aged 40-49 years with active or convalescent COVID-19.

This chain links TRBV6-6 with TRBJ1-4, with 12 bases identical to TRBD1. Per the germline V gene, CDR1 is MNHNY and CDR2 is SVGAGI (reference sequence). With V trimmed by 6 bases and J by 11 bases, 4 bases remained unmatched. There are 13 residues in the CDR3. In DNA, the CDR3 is TGTGCCAGCAGCCCGGGACAGGGGGCTAAACTGTTTTTT. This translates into CASSPGQGAKLFF.

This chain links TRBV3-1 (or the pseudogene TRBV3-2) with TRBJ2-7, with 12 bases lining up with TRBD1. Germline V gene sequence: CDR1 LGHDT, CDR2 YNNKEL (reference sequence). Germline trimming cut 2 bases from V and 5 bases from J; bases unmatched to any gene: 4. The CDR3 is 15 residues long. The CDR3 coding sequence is TGTGCCAGCAGCCAACTAGGGACAGGGGGCGACGAGCAGTACTTC. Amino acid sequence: CASSQLGTGGDEQYF.

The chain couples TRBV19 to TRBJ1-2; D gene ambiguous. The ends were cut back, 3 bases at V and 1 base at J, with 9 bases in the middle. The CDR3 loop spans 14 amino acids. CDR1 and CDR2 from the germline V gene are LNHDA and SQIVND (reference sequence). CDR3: CASSMDFLNYGYTF. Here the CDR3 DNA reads TGTGCCAGTAGTATGGACTTCCTTAACTATGGCTACACCTTC. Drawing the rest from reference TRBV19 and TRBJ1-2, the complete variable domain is DGGITQSPKYLFRKEGQNVTLSCEQNLNHDAMYWYRQDPGQGLRLIYYSQIVNDFQKGDIAEGYSVSREKKESFPLTVTSAQKNPTAFYLCASSMDFLNYGYTFGSGTRLTVV.

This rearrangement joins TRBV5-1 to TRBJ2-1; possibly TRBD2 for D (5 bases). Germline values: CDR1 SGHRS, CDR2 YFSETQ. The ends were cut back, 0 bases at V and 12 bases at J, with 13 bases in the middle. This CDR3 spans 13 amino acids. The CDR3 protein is CASSLAGREGQFF. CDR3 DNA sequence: TGCGCCAGCAGCTTGGCCGGAAGAGAGGGGCAGTTCTTC.

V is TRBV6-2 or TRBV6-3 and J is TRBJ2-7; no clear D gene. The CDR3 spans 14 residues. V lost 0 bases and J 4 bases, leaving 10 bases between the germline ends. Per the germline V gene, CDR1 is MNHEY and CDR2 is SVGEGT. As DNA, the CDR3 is TGTGCCAGCAGTTACTCCGCCGGCGGATACGAGCAGTACTTC. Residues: CASSYSAGGYEQYF.

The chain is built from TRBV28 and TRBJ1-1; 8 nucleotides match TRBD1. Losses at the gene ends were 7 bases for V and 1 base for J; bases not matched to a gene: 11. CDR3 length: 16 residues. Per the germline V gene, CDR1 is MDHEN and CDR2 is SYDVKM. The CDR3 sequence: CASTPGTGAPNTEAFF. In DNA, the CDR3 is TGTGCCAGCACCCCAGGGACAGGAGCTCCGAACACTGAAGCTTTCTTT.

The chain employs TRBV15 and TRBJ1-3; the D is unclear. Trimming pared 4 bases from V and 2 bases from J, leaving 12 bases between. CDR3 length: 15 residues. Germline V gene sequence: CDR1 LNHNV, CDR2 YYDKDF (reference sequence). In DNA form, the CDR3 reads TGTGCCACCAGCACCGATCGGGGTCCTGGAAACACCATATATTTT. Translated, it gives CATSTDRGPGNTIYF.

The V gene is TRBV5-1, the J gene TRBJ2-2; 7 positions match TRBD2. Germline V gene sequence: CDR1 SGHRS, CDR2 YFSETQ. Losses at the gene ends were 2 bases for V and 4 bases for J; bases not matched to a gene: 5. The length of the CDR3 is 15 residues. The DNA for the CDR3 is TGCGCCAGCAGCTTCCGGTCTAGCGGCACCGGGGAGCTGTTTTTT. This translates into CASSFRSSGTGELFF.

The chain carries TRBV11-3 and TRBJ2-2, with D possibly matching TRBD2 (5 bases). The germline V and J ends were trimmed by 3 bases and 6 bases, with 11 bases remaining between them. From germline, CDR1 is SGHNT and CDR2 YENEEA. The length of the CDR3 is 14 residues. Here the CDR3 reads CASSLSRGAGELFF. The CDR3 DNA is TGTGCCAGCAGCTTGTCTCGGGGTGCCGGGGAGCTGTTTTTT.